These 31 T cell receptor beta chains share one sample of origin, sequenced in a study of cytomegalovirus exposure and HLA in healthy donors. PCR amplification relied on 60 Vbeta primers (plus 13 Jbeta primers). The data were produced by immunoSEQ multiplex PCR, yet TCRdb's version contains in-frame clones alone and is incomplete. The sample shows about 200,000 clones, roughly 13% of them seen only once. Specimen: PBMCs. These receptors originate from a middle-aged man in good health and CMV-seropositive.

The chain carries TRBV5-6 and TRBJ1-1; 9 bases match TRBD1. The CDR3 runs 14 residues. Germline lookup yields CDR1 SGHDT and CDR2 YYEEEE. Trimming at V came to 5 bases and at J to 8 bases, leaving 10 bases not matched to a gene. CDR3 sequence: CASRLGQGTREAFF. CDR3 nucleotide sequence: TGTGCCAGCAGACTCGGACAGGGGACGCGGGAAGCTTTCTTT.

This clone was seen more than once but under ten times. The chain carries TRBV28 and TRBJ2-5; TRBD2 matches 7 bases. Unmatched junction bases numbered 13, after V lost 4 bases and J lost 5 bases. The CDR3 consists of 16 residues. CDR1 is MDHEN, CDR2 SYDVKM, per germline. The chain's CDR3 is CASSSPGVDGGETQYF. The CDR3 DNA reads TGTGCCAGCAGTTCCCCAGGTGTTGACGGGGGGGAGACCCAGTACTTC.

This clone turned up a few times. This chain connects TRBV5-8 to TRBJ1-4; 10 bases map to TRBD1. Unmatched junction bases numbered 8, after V lost 3 bases and J lost 3 bases. The CDR3 runs to 17 residues. Germline-derived CDR1 and CDR2 are SGHTS and YDEGEE. DNA for the CDR3: TGTGCCAGCAGCTCCGCGGGACAGGGGTTACCTAATGAAAAACTGTTTTTT. Translation gives CASSSAGQGLPNEKLFF.

The chain employs TRBV5-1 and TRBJ2-5; perhaps TRBD1 as D (6 bases). With 0 bases removed from V and 4 bases from J, the gap between germline ends came to 13 bases. Germline CDR1 is SGHRS and CDR2 is YFSETQ. The CDR3 extends over 15 amino acids. This chain's CDR3 is CASSLAHRARETQYF. As DNA, the CDR3 is TGCGCCAGCAGCTTGGCCCACAGGGCCCGAGAGACCCAGTACTTC.

This clone has a handful of counts. The chain recombines TRBV6-1 with TRBJ1-1; 9 nucleotides match TRBD1. The CDR3 runs to 13 residues. CDR1 is MNHNS and CDR2 is SASEGT in the germline V gene. V lost 11 bases to trimming and J lost 0 bases; unmatched junction nucleotides: 4. The CDR3 protein is CAGRTGVNTEAFF. CDR3 coding DNA: TGTGCCGGCCGGACAGGGGTGAACACTGAAGCTTTCTTT.

This chain joins TRBV13 and TRBJ1-2, with D perhaps matching TRBD1 (5 bases). Trimming took 6 bases from V and 4 from J, leaving 15 bases between them. This CDR3 has 14 residues. The germline CDR1 and CDR2 sequences are PRHDT and FYEKMQ (reference sequence). This CDR3 is CASRAEAGPYGYTF. CDR3 nucleotides: TGTGCCAGCAGAGCCGAGGCAGGGCCCTATGGCTACACCTTC.

The chain has TRBV9 and TRBJ1-3; D uncertain. Germline V CDR1 and CDR2: SGDLS, YYNGEE. V was pared by 0 bases and J by 0 bases, with 7 bases between. The CDR3 loop spans 15 amino acids. The CDR3 region is CASSVDPLSGNTIYF. The CDR3 DNA reads TGTGCCAGCAGCGTAGATCCTCTCTCTGGAAACACCATATATTTT.

The rearrangement joins TRBV6-5 to TRBJ2-7; 8 positions match TRBD1. Trimming at V came to 6 bases and at J to 3 bases, leaving 10 bases not matched to a gene. Germline assignment: CDR1 MNHEY and CDR2 SVGAGI. The CDR3 covers 15 residues. This CDR3 reads CASSEYQGANYEQYF. CDR3 DNA: TGTGCCAGCAGCGAGTATCAGGGGGCTAACTACGAGCAGTACTTC.

This clone was seen more than once but under ten times. V usage is TRBV7-8 and J usage is TRBJ2-7; TRBD2 matches at 8 bases. The V gene end was trimmed by 4 bases and the J gene end by 5 bases; junction bases not matched to a gene: 4. CDR1 is SGHVS, CDR2 FQNEAQ, per germline. The CDR3 spans 13 residues. The CDR3 DNA reads as TGTGCCAGCAGCTGGGGACTAGGGAACGAGCAGTACGTC. This encodes CASSWGLGNEQYV.

The chain links TRBV5-4 to TRBJ2-7; TRBD2 is a possible D gene (5 bases). Germline CDR1 SGHNT, CDR2 YYREEE (reference sequence). The CDR3 contains 14 residues. The V end lost 4 bases, the J end lost 6 bases, and 17 bases lay between the germline ends. CDR3 loop: CASSRVPRDSEQYF. Here the CDR3 DNA reads TGTGCCAGCAGCCGCGTCCCCCGGGATTCCGAGCAGTACTTC.

This rearrangement joins TRBV19 to TRBJ2-1, with 10 bases identical to TRBD2. The CDR3 runs to 14 residues. Germline V gene data show CDR1 as LNHDA and CDR2 as SQIVND (reference sequence). V shed 3 bases and J 9 bases; nucleotides not matched to a gene: 5. The CDR3 DNA reads as TGTGCCAGTAGTATCGGGGGACTAGCGACTGAGCAGTTCTTC. Its protein product is CASSIGGLATEQFF. Supplemented by reference TRBV19 and TRBJ2-1, the full variable domain reads DGGITQSPKYLFRKEGQNVTLSCEQNLNHDAMYWYRQDPGQGLRLIYYSQIVNDFQKGDIAEGYSVSREKKESFPLTVTSAQKNPTAFYLCASSIGGLATEQFFGPGTRLTVL.

This rearrangement joins TRBV6-6 to TRBJ1-4; no reliable D call. V was cut by 2 bases and J by 8 bases, with 3 bases left in between. Germline V gene sequence: CDR1 MNHNY, CDR2 SVGAGI (reference sequence). The CDR3 is 11 amino acids. Written as DNA, the CDR3 is TGTGCCAGCAGTTACAGCGAAAAACTGTTTTTT. Protein: CASSYSEKLFF.

This clone turned up a few times. This chain joins TRBV2 and TRBJ1-1; D is perhaps TRBD1 (5 bases). CDR3 size: 14 residues. V was trimmed by 4 bases and J by 0 bases, leaving 9 bases between them. Germline V gives CDR1 SNHLY, CDR2 FYNNEI. This chain's CDR3 is CASSGQPMNTEAFF. Here the CDR3 DNA reads TGTGCCAGCAGTGGACAGCCCATGAACACTGAAGCTTTCTTT.

Concerning this clone itself: Other DNA sequences in the sample encode the same CDR3. V gene TRBV6-5 combines with J gene TRBJ2-5, with a possible D match to TRBD2 (7 bases). The CDR3 is 15 residues long. The V and J ends lost 0 bases and 5 bases respectively, with 13 bases between them. Germline V gene lookup returns CDR1 MNHEY and CDR2 SVGAGI. CDR3 nucleotide sequence: TGTGCCAGCAGTTACTCGACGGGGGGCGGGGAGACCCAGTACTTC. Amino acid sequence: CASSYSTGGGETQYF.

V usage is TRBV9 and J usage is TRBJ2-3; D remains unclear. The CDR3 runs 14 residues. Trimming took off 5 bases at V and 5 bases at J, with 15 bases between the two ends. Germline V CDR1 and CDR2: SGDLS, YYNGEE. The CDR3 region has the DNA TGTGCCAGCAGTTCGGTCCAATCGGTAGATACGCAGTATTTT. Amino acids: CASSSVQSVDTQYF.

The chain joins TRBV30 to TRBJ1-3; a possible D gene is TRBD1 (6 bases). CDR3 size: 16 residues. Trimming took 2 bases from V and 9 from J, leaving 23 bases between them. CDR1 and CDR2 (germline): GTSNPN, SVGIG (reference sequence). In DNA, the CDR3 is TGTGCCTGGAGTAGGTACGGGGAGGGGGTTCGGAGCACCATATATTTT. Its translation: CAWSRYGEGVRSTIYF.

This chain joins TRBV2 and TRBJ1-5, with D possibly being TRBD1 (6 bases). The CDR3 length is 13 residues. Between the trimmed V and J ends, which lost 8 bases and 3 bases, there was a span of 11 bases. Germline CDR1 reads SNHLY; CDR2 reads FYNNEI. The chain's CDR3 is CASLYRVNQPQHF. CDR3 bases: TGTGCCAGCCTCTACAGGGTCAATCAGCCCCAGCATTTT.

V usage is TRBV7-2 and J usage is TRBJ2-3; D possibly corresponds to TRBD2 (5 bases). The CDR3 consists of 16 residues. The V end lost 5 bases, the J end lost 0 bases, and 15 bases lay between the germline ends. From germline, CDR1 is SGHTA and CDR2 FQGNSA. The CDR3 region is CASSTRPTMSTDTQYF. The CDR3 DNA reads TGTGCCAGCAGCACTAGACCCACAATGAGCACAGATACGCAGTATTTT.

The rearrangement uses TRBV6-1 and TRBJ2-1; D possibly corresponds to TRBD2 (5 bases). The CDR3 has 14 residues. V lost 7 bases, J lost 3 bases, and 13 bases lay in between. Germline lookup yields CDR1 MNHNS and CDR2 SASEGT. The CDR3 spells CASTLSGSYNEQFF. The CDR3 coding sequence is TGTGCCAGCACTTTAAGCGGAAGCTACAATGAGCAGTTCTTC.

This clone showed up just a few times. The chain carries TRBV7-2 and TRBJ2-7, with 9 nucleotides matching TRBD2. V shed 5 bases, J shed 3 bases, and the junction held 14 bases outside the gene matches. Looked up from germline, CDR1 is SGHTA and CDR2 is FQGNSA. The CDR3 contains 17 residues. The CDR3 here is CASSLYIAGGALYEQYF. The CDR3 DNA sequence: TGTGCCAGCAGCCTCTACATTGCGGGGGGGGCCCTCTACGAGCAGTACTTC.

The chain joins TRBV5-1 to TRBJ1-2; the D gene is possibly TRBD1 (5 bases). Germline CDR1 reads SGHRS; CDR2 reads YFSETQ. Deletions cut 0 bases from V and 4 bases from J, with 10 bases between. The CDR3 has 14 amino acids. The CDR3 spells CASSLGQTGYGYTF. The CDR3, as DNA: TGCGCCAGCAGCTTGGGACAGACGGGCTATGGCTACACCTTC. The complete variable domain, with remaining parts taken from reference TRBV5-1 and TRBJ1-2, reads KAGVTQTPRYLIKTRGQQVTLSCSPISGHRSVSWYQQTPGQGLQFLFEYFSETQRNKGNFPGRFSGRQFSNSRSEMNVSTLELGDSALYLCASSLGQTGYGYTFGSGTRLTVV.

Details on this clone: The missing conserved phenylalanine or tryptophan at the end of this CDR3 makes a read error likely. This rearrangement joins TRBV5-1 to TRBJ1-1, with 10 bases identical to TRBD1. V dropped 4 bases and J dropped 5; count of bases not matched to a gene: 8. The CDR3 runs to 15 residues. Germline V gene sequence: CDR1 SGHRS, CDR2 YFSETQ. The CDR3 nucleotides are TGCGCCAGCAGCCCGAAAGGACAGGGGGATACTGAAGCTTTCCTT. Amino acids: CASSPKGQGDTEAFL.

The chain is built from TRBV7-6 and TRBJ2-7, with a weak D call TRBD1 (6 bases). Trimming stripped 6 bases from V and 3 bases from J, with 15 bases between. Germline lookup yields CDR1 SGHVS and CDR2 FNYEAQ. The CDR3 covers 14 residues. In DNA, the CDR3 is TGTGCCAGCAGTTCCGCGACAGGAATCTACGAGCAGTACTTC. Translated, it gives CASSSATGIYEQYF.

This clone came up a few times. The V call is TRBV7-2, the J call TRBJ2-7, with 9 bases matching TRBD1. V lost 4 bases to trimming and J lost 6 bases; unmatched junction nucleotides: 7. This CDR3 comprises 14 residues. Germline CDR1 is SGHTA and CDR2 is FQGNSA. The CDR3 DNA reads TGTGCCAGCAGCTCACAGGGGGCGCTCAGCGAGCAGTACTTC. It yields the protein CASSSQGALSEQYF.

V is TRBV5-1 and J is TRBJ1-3; 8 nucleotides align to TRBD1. Germline V CDR1 and CDR2: SGHRS, YFSETQ. The CDR3 spans 16 residues. V shed 4 bases and J 0 bases; nucleotides not matched to a gene: 6. The CDR3: CASSVLTGASGNTIYF. The CDR3 bases are TGCGCCAGCAGCGTACTGACAGGGGCCTCTGGAAACACCATATATTTT.

This clone has more than one count but fewer than ten. The V call is TRBV28, the J call TRBJ1-3; no clear D gene. From germline, CDR1 is MDHEN and CDR2 SYDVKM. V lost 5 bases and J lost 0, with 8 bases in between. This CDR3 region has 14 residues. The CDR3 DNA is TGTGCCAGCAGTGGGAGGGTCTCTGGAAACACCATATATTTT. Translating it yields CASSGRVSGNTIYF.

This clone turned up a few times. The rearrangement links TRBV7-9 to TRBJ2-3; TRBD1 matches at 7 bases. Germline CDR1 is SEHNR and CDR2 is FQNEAQ (reference sequence). The CDR3 runs 15 residues. Trimming cost V 6 bases and J 1 base; bases outside gene matches: 7. The CDR3 DNA reads as TGTGCCAGCAGTATTGGACAGGCGGGCACAGATACGCAGTATTTT. Translation: CASSIGQAGTDTQYF.

This sequence joins TRBV6-6 and TRBJ2-2, with 7 bases that match TRBD1. V dropped 6 bases and J dropped 1; count of bases not matched to a gene: 8. CDR1 and CDR2 from the germline V gene are MNHNY and SVGAGI (reference sequence). CDR3 length: 16 residues. The CDR3 here is CASSRSRQGNTGELFF. In DNA form, the CDR3 reads TGTGCCAGCAGCCGCTCCCGACAGGGGAACACCGGGGAGCTGTTTTTT.

The chain recombines TRBV11-3 with TRBJ2-1; perhaps TRBD2 as D (7 bases). Germline CDR1 reads SGHNT; CDR2 reads YENEEA. The CDR3 is 13 residues long. The V end was cut by 1 base, the J end by 9 bases, with 10 bases between. CDR3 sequence: CASSLAGGFEQFF. The CDR3 DNA reads as TGTGCCAGCAGCTTAGCGGGGGGCTTTGAGCAGTTCTTC.

This clone came up a few times. The chain uses TRBV27 and TRBJ2-7; TRBD1 aligns across 8 bases. The CDR3 runs to 16 residues. The V gene end was trimmed by 3 bases and the J gene end by 3 bases; junction bases not matched to a gene: 10. The V gene's germline CDR1 is MNHEY and CDR2 SMNVEV (reference sequence). The chain's CDR3 is CASSFRGVRGLYEQYV. In DNA, the CDR3 is TGTGCCAGCAGTTTCCGGGGTGTCAGGGGGCTCTACGAGCAGTACGTC.

This clone was counted between two and nine times. The V gene is TRBV9, the J gene TRBJ1-2, with D perhaps matching TRBD1 (6 bases). The CDR3 loop spans 14 amino acids. The V gene's germline CDR1 is SGDLS and CDR2 YYNGEE. The germline V and J ends were trimmed by 3 bases and 3 bases, with 12 bases remaining between them. This chain's CDR3 is CASSALRGDYGYTF. CDR3 sequence (DNA): TGTGCCAGCAGCGCTCTCAGGGGAGACTATGGCTACACCTTC.